These 27 T cell receptor beta chains were sequenced from one sample in a study of regulatory T cells in long-lasting Graves disease. iRepertoire HTBI primers and Arm-PCR of CDR3 regions built TCR beta libraries. TCRdb reanalysed the multiplex PCR reads using MiXCR and keeps one entry per CDR3 protein. The top ten hold 16% of the sample, which has about 440,000 distinct CDR3 sequences, about 15% seen once. Time point indicated: newly diagnosed GD, antithyroid drugs for less than 3 months. The TCR library was made from RNA extracted from PBMCs. The sample was also reused in another study, on T cells in Graves' hyperthyroidism and ophthalmopathy.

The source material was peripheral blood mononuclear cells (PBMCs), sampled at new diagnosis, from a patient treated with antithyroid drugs. These receptor sequences come from a woman aged 25 to 39 with Graves disease.

This clonotype was picked up many times. The chain employs TRBV29-1 and TRBJ1-2; TRBD1 agrees at 9 bases. From germline, CDR1 is SQVTM and CDR2 ANQGSEA. The CDR3 is 13 amino acids. The V and J ends lost 8 bases and 3 bases, in that order; junction bases with no gene match: 7. CDR3 protein: CSSRTGEDYGYTF. CDR3 sequence (DNA): TGCAGCTCCAGGACAGGGGAGGACTATGGCTACACCTTC.

This clonotype was recorded many times. This sequence joins TRBV2 and TRBJ2-3, with 9 bases that match TRBD2. This CDR3 is 15 amino acids long. Losses at the gene ends were 6 bases for V and 6 bases for J; bases not matched to a gene: 10. CDR1 and CDR2 (germline): SNHLY, FYNNEI. The CDR3 region is CASRRYAGGPDTQYF. CDR3 nucleotides: TGTGCCAGCAGAAGGTACGCGGGAGGGCCCGATACGCAGTATTTT.

This clonotype was found a few times. V usage is TRBV4-2 and J usage is TRBJ2-7; no reliable D call. The V gene lost 4 bases and the J gene lost 5 bases, with 15 bases spanning the gap. The germline CDR1 and CDR2 sequences are LGHNA and YNFKEQ. CDR3 length: 14 residues. CDR3 in DNA: TGTGCCAGCAGCCGCAACCTGGGGTGGGACGAGCAGTACTTC. Protein: CASSRNLGWDEQYF.

The chain has TRBV15 and TRBJ1-2; D might be TRBD1 (5 bases). V was cut by 5 bases and J by 4 bases, with 14 bases left in between. This CDR3 has 14 amino acids. The germline V gene has CDR1 LNHNV and CDR2 YYDKDF (reference sequence). The CDR3 here is CATSQRQNSYGYTF. CDR3 in DNA: TGTGCCACCAGCCAAAGACAGAACAGCTATGGCTACACCTTC.

This clonotype has only a few counts. The V call is TRBV24-1, the J call TRBJ2-1; TRBD1 or TRBD2 may be the D gene (5 bases each). The CDR3 is 13 residues long. V shed 0 bases and J shed 8 bases, with 7 bases lying between them. The germline V gene has CDR1 KGHDR and CDR2 SFDVKD. This CDR3 reads CATSDLWGYEQFF. CDR3 nucleotide sequence: TGTGCCACCAGTGATTTGTGGGGGTATGAGCAGTTCTTC.

The table lists this clonotype with many counts. The chain joins TRBV24-1 to TRBJ1-2, with D unclear. Trimming removed 2 bases at V and 3 bases at J, with 12 bases between. There are 15 residues in the CDR3. The germline gives CDR1 KGHDR, CDR2 SFDVKD. CDR3 amino acids: CATSDSGGGDYGYTF. CDR3 nucleotides: TGTGCCACCAGTGATTCGGGCGGTGGTGACTATGGCTACACCTTC.

This clonotype was observed at least ten times. V gene TRBV29-1 combines with J gene TRBJ2-1; possibly TRBD2 for D (6 bases). The germline CDR1 and CDR2 sequences are SQVTM and ANQGSEA. V lost 4 bases to trimming and J lost 10 bases, with 26 bases between them. This CDR3 spans 16 amino acids. The CDR3 protein is CSVGRVAAMRRSEQFF. CDR3 in DNA: TGCAGCGTTGGGCGGGTAGCGGCAATGAGAAGGAGCGAGCAGTTCTTC.

The table lists this clonotype with many counts. This chain joins TRBV11-1 and TRBJ2-1; D is uncertain. Germline CDR1 and CDR2: SGHAT and FQDESV (reference sequence). V lost 3 bases to trimming and J lost 5 bases, with 8 bases between them. The CDR3 is made up of 13 amino acids. The CDR3 here is CASSLHFDNEQFF. The CDR3 DNA reads as TGTGCCAGCAGCTTGCATTTCGACAATGAGCAGTTCTTC.

In this sample, this clonotype turned up many times. This chain connects TRBV14 to TRBJ1-5; D is ambiguous. Germline assignment: CDR1 SGHDN and CDR2 FVKESK. V lost 1 base and J lost 9, with 16 bases in between. The CDR3 spans 15 residues. CDR3 bases: TGTGCCAGCAGCCAAGGATCTTCGCTCCCTGGGCCCCAGCATTTT. Residues: CASSQGSSLPGPQHF. Filled out from reference TRBV14 and TRBJ1-5, the complete variable domain reads EAGVTQFPSHSVIEKGQTVTLRCDPISGHDNLYWYRRVMGKEIKFLLHFVKESKQDESGMPNNRFLAERTGGTYSTLKVQPAELEDSGVYFCASSQGSSLPGPQHFGDGTRLSIL.

The chain joins TRBV18 to TRBJ2-7; possible D gene TRBD1, 6 bases. The V gene lost 0 bases and the J gene lost 0 bases, with 9 bases spanning the gap. Germline V gene data show CDR1 as KGHSH and CDR2 as LQKENI. The CDR3 length is 15 residues. The CDR3 here is CASSPPTGSSYEQYF. In DNA, the CDR3 is TGTGCCAGCTCACCACCTACAGGGAGCTCCTACGAGCAGTACTTC.

The chain links TRBV28 to TRBJ1-4; 9 bases map to TRBD1. Germline CDR1 reads MDHEN; CDR2 reads SYDVKM. Trimming cost V 5 bases and J 7 bases; bases outside gene matches: 8. The CDR3 totals 15 residues. The CDR3 coding sequence is TGTGCCAGCAGTCCGCCGGGACAGGGTTCTGAAAAACTGTTTTTT. Protein product: CASSPPGQGSEKLFF.

The chain has TRBV7-3 and TRBJ2-1; 14 nucleotides match TRBD2. CDR3 length equals 17 residues. Germline values: CDR1 SGHTA, CDR2 FQGTGA. Trimming at V came to 5 bases and at J to 3 bases, leaving 6 bases not matched to a gene. The CDR3 DNA reads as TGTGCCAGCAGCCCTAGGACTAGCGGGAGGCTCTACAATGAGCAGTTCTTC. Translation gives CASSPRTSGRLYNEQFF.

This clonotype was detected many times. The chain couples TRBV11-1 to TRBJ1-6; D not certain. The CDR3 has 14 residues. The ends were cut back, 5 bases at V and 7 bases at J, with 12 bases in the middle. Germline loops: CDR1 SGHAT, CDR2 FQDESV (reference sequence). The CDR3 protein is CASSLNSRNSPLHF. CDR3 coding DNA: TGTGCCAGCAGCCTGAACAGCAGAAATTCACCCCTCCACTTT.

This clonotype was detected many times. The DNA for the CDR3 is TGTGCCAGCAGTTTTTCGGGACTAGCGATCGATGAGCAGTTCTTC. This gives the protein CASSFSGLAIDEQFF. The V call is TRBV28, the J call TRBJ2-1; TRBD2 matches at 10 bases. Germline CDR1 and CDR2: MDHEN and SYDVKM. There are 15 residues in the CDR3. V was clipped by 3 bases and J by 8 bases; unmatched bases: 7. The full variable domain, in which reference TRBV28 and TRBJ2-1 provide the parts outside the CDR3, is DVKVTQSSRYLVKRTGEKVFLECVQDMDHENMFWYRQDPGLGLRLIYFSYDVKMKEKGDIPEGYSVSREKKERFSLILESASTNQTSMYLCASSFSGLAIDEQFFGPGTRLTVL.

The V and J genes are TRBV4-2 and TRBJ2-7; D call uncertain. The CDR3 is 15 residues long. V lost 1 base to trimming and J lost 8 bases, with 18 bases between them. Germline V gene data show CDR1 as LGHNA and CDR2 as YNFKEQ. The CDR3 loop reads CASSQAILSSSKQYF. DNA for the CDR3: TGTGCCAGCAGCCAAGCTATTCTCTCGTCGTCGAAGCAGTACTTC.

Many counts were recorded for this clonotype. The chain is built from TRBV12-3 or TRBV12-4 and TRBJ1-1; D gene uncertain. The CDR3 runs 13 residues. V was pared by 0 bases and J by 4 bases, with 6 bases between. CDR3 bases: TGTGCCAGCAGTTTAGCAGGGCTCACTGAAGCTTTCTTT. Amino acid sequence: CASSLAGLTEAFF.

In the case of this clonotype: One base away lies a much larger clone, so this may be a sequencing read error. This chain uses TRBV18 with TRBJ1-1, with a tentative D call TRBD1 (6 bases). The CDR3 has 12 residues. Germline values: CDR1 KGHSH, CDR2 LQKENI. The CDR3 bases are TGTGCCCGCTCACAATTACAGGGTGAAGCTTTCTTT. Residues: CARSQLQGEAFF.

This clonotype came up a few times. Germline is not matched at one junction end, which may reflect a read error. As DNA, the CDR3 is TGTGCCAGTAGTGCCTTATACTCCCACAATGAGCAGTTCTTC. Its translation is CASSALYSHNEQFF. The chain carries TRBV19 and TRBJ2-1; no clear D. The CDR3 is made up of 14 amino acids. From germline, CDR1 is LNHDA and CDR2 SQIVND (reference sequence).

This clonotype was picked up many times. The J gene is TRBJ2-3, the V gene TRBV6-4, with 10 positions matching TRBD2. J was trimmed by 2 bases and V by 5 bases; bases with no gene match: 4. Germline V gives CDR1 MRHNA, CDR2 SNTAGT. The CDR3 contains 15 residues. CDR3: CASSLAGGHTDTQYF. Written as DNA, the CDR3 is TGTGCCAGCAGTTTAGCGGGAGGACACACAGATACGCAGTATTTT.

This clonotype was recorded many times. The chain couples TRBV7-9 to TRBJ1-1; D unresolved. The CDR3 sequence is 14 residues long. V lost 5 bases to trimming and J lost 3 bases, with 13 bases between them. Germline V gene sequence: CDR1 SEHNR, CDR2 FQNEAQ (reference sequence). Here the CDR3 reads CASSPSRGDTEAFF. CDR3 nucleotide sequence: TGTGCCAGCAGCCCTAGCCGCGGGGACACTGAAGCTTTCTTT. The full variable domain, rest sourced from reference TRBV7-9 and TRBJ1-1, is DTGVSQNPRHKITKRGQNVTFRCDPISEHNRLYWYRQTLGQGPEFLTYFQNEAQLEKSRLLSDRFSAERPKGSFSTLEIQRTEQGDSAMYLCASSPSRGDTEAFFGQGTRLTVV.

The count of this clonotype is one. The chain employs TRBV2 and TRBJ2-1, with TRBD2 matching 12 bases. Germline CDR1 is SNHLY and CDR2 is FYNNEI. Unmatched junction bases numbered 12, after V lost 6 bases and J lost 6 bases. This CDR3 is built from 17 residues. The CDR3 protein is CASSRTSGTVIGNEQFF. The CDR3 region has the DNA TGTGCCAGCAGCCGGACTAGCGGGACCGTAATCGGCAATGAGCAGTTCTTC. The full variable domain, its missing parts supplied by reference TRBV2 and TRBJ2-1, is EPEVTQTPSHQVTQMGQEVILRCVPISNHLYFYWYRQILGQKVEFLVSFYNNEISEKSEIFDDQFSVERPDGSNFTLKIRSTKLEDSAMYFCASSRTSGTVIGNEQFFGPGTRLTVL.

This clonotype showed up many times. The rearrangement links TRBV12-3 or TRBV12-4 to TRBJ2-1, with 10 nucleotides matching TRBD2. Trimming cost V 7 bases and J 6 bases; bases outside gene matches: 9. The CDR3 is 15 residues long. CDR3 coding DNA: TGTGCCAGCACCTTAGCGGGAGGTGGACTCAATGAGCAGTTCTTC. Residues: CASTLAGGGLNEQFF.

Concerning this clonotype itself: The junction departs from the called germline gene at one end, perhaps through a read error. The V call is TRBV4-1, the J call TRBJ2-1; 7 bases are a match to TRBD2. Germline values: CDR1 MGHRA, CDR2 YSYEKL. CDR3 size: 16 residues. The CDR3 is CASSHQSGAGYDEQFF. In DNA, the CDR3 is TGCGCCAGCAGCCACCAGAGCGGGGCGGGCTACGATGAGCAGTTCTTC.

Only a few counts were recorded for this clonotype. The V and J genes are TRBV27 and TRBJ2-1; 9 bases fit TRBD1. Germline V lookup: CDR1 MNHEY, CDR2 SMNVEV (reference sequence). Losses at the gene ends were 6 bases for V and 3 bases for J; bases not matched to a gene: 9. CDR3 length: 16 residues. Here the CDR3 reads CASRDPRDRDYNEQFF. The DNA for the CDR3 is TGTGCCAGCAGAGACCCACGGGACAGGGACTACAATGAGCAGTTCTTC.

In this sample, this clonotype turned up many times. V and J are TRBV20-1 and TRBJ1-2; 9 bases align to TRBD1. CDR1 and CDR2 from the germline V gene are DFQATT and SNEGSKA (reference sequence). This CDR3 comprises 14 residues. The J segment lost 5 bases and the V segment lost 4 bases, leaving 8 bases of the junction unmatched. The CDR3 sequence is CSATGTGRMYGYTF. DNA of the CDR3: TGCAGTGCTACCGGGACAGGGCGAATGTATGGCTACACCTTC.

This clonotype was found many times. This chain connects TRBV11-2 to TRBJ2-1; D may be TRBD2 (6 bases). This CDR3 has 18 amino acids. Looked up from germline, CDR1 is SGHAT and CDR2 is FQNNGV. The V end lost 2 bases, the J end lost 4 bases, and 21 bases lay between the germline ends. The CDR3 loop is CASSLYPTETRVYNEQFF. CDR3 bases: TGTGCCAGCAGCTTATACCCCACGGAGACTAGAGTATACAATGAGCAGTTCTTC. The whole variable domain, remainder taken from reference TRBV11-2 and TRBJ2-1, is EAGVAQSPRYKIIEKRQSVAFWCNPISGHATLYWYQQILGQGPKLLIQFQNNGVVDDSQLPKDRFSAERLKGVDSTLKIQPAKLEDSAVYLCASSLYPTETRVYNEQFFGPGTRLTVL.

This clonotype was recorded at least ten times. This sequence joins TRBV6-1 and TRBJ2-2; 8 nucleotides match TRBD2. The trim removed 5 bases at V and 2 bases at J, leaving 4 bases unmatched. CDR3 length: 15 residues. Germline V gives CDR1 MNHNS, CDR2 SASEGT. The DNA for the CDR3 is TGTGCCAGCAGTCACGGGAGGGTAAACACCGGGGAGCTGTTTTTT. Protein: CASSHGRVNTGELFF.